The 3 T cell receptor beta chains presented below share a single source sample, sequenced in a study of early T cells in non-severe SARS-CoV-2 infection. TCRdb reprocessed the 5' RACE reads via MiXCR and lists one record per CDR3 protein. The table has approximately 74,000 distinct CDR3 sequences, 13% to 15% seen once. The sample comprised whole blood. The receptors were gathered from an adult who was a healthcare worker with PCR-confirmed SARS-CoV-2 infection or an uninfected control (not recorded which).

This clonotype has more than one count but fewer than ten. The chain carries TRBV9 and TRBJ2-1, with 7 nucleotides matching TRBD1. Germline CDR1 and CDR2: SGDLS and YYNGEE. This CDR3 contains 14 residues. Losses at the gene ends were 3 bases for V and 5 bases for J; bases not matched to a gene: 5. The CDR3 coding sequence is TGTGCCAGCAGCGCGCGACAGGGCCACAATGAGCAGTTCTTC. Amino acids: CASSARQGHNEQFF.

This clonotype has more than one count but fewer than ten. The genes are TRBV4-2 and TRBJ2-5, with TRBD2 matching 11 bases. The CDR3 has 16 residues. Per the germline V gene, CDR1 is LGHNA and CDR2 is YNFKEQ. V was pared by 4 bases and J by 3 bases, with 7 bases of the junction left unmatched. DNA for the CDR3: TGTGCCAGCAGCCGCAGTAGCGGGGGGGCTGAAGAGACCCAGTACTTC. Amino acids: CASSRSSGGAEETQYF.

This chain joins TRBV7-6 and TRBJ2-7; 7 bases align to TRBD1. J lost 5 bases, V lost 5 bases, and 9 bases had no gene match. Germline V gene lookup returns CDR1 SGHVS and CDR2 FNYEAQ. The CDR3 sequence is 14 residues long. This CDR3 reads CASSLLTGRNEQYF. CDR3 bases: TGTGCCAGCAGCCTACTGACAGGGCGGAACGAGCAGTACTTC.